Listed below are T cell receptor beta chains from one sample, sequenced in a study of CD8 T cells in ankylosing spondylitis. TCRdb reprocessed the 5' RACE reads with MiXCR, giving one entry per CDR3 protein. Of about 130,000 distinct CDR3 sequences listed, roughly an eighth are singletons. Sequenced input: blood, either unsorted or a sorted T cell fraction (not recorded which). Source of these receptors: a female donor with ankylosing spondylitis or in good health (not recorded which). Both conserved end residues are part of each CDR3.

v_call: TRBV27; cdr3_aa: CASRRGHSEQYF
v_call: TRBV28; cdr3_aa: CASSLFARGETQYF
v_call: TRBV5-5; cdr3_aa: CASSLGTGTNTGELFF
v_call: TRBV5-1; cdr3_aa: CASSLVVGLQGEFF
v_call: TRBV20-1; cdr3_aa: CSAKQPNTEAFF
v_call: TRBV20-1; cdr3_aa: CSAQMGVGTTDTQYF
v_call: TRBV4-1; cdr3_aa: CASSQQLATSSYNEQFF
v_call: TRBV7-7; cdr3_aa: CASSLGIGLESSSYEQYF
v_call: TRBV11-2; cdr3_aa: CASRPAGVNTEAFF
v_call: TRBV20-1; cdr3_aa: CSARAGAGDPVDTQYF
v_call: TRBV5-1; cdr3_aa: CASSQGFSGNTIYF
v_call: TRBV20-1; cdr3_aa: CSARGGVSTEAFF
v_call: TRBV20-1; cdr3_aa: CSARRQGHNEQFF